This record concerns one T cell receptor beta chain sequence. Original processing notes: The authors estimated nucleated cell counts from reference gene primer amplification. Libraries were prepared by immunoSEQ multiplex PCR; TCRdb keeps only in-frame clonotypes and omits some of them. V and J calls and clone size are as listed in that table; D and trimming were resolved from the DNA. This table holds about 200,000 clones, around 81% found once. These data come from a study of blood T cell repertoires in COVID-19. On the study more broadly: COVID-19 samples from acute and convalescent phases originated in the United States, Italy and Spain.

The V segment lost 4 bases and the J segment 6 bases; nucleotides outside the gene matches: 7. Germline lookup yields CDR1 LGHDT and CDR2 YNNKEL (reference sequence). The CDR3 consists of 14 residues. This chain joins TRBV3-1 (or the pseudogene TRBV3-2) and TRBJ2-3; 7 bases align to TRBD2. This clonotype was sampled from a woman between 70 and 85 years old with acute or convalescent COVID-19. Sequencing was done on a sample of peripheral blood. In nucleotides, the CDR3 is TGTGCCAGCAGCCCTACTAGCGTCCCCGATACGCAGTATTTT. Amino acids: CASSPTSVPDTQYF.